This T cell receptor beta chain stems from a study of regulatory T cells in long-lasting Graves disease. General study findings and limits: Sample size, which was small, may have reduced accuracy. Persistent disease was associated with favored TRBV28 usage and with favored use of TRBJ1-2 and TRBJ2-5.

About this clonotype: Its target is unknown.

Researchers made TCR beta libraries by using iRepertoire HTBI primers and running Arm-PCR on CDR3 regions. TCRdb re-derived calls from the multiplex PCR reads in MiXCR, one entry per CDR3 protein. The data hold roughly 420,000 distinct CDR3 sequences, with 15% to 17% observed a single time. This sample's time point: newly diagnosed GD, antithyroid drugs for less than 3 months. After RNA was extracted from PBMCs, the TCR library was made from it. Peripheral blood, approximately 9 milliliters per patient, was collected in EDTA tubes. CDR1 is MNHEY, CDR2 SVGEGT, per germline. This CDR3 region has 14 residues. V lost 4 bases, J lost 2 bases, and 9 bases lay in between.

The V and J genes are TRBV6-2 or TRBV6-3 and TRBJ2-1; D is ambiguous. This TCR was recovered from a female donor with Graves disease. Material: peripheral blood mononuclear cells (PBMCs), obtained at new diagnosis, from a patient treated with antithyroid drugs. CDR3 sequence: CASSSRVPYNEQFF. The CDR3 DNA reads as TGTGCCAGCAGTTCCCGGGTACCCTACAATGAGCAGTTCTTC.